This T cell receptor (beta chain) was sequenced during a study of blood T cell repertoires in COVID-19 (dated by TCRdb to 2019 to 2021). About the investigation overall: Samples from collaborators originated in the United States, Italy and Spain and spanned both the acute and convalescent phases of COVID-19. The prospective study material was composed of cDNA or gDNA derived from T cells, B-cell-depleted T cells, or PBMCs. Subjects who had been exposed to COVID-19, were actively infected with it, or had recovered from it provided the deeply sampled blood TCRbeta repertoires that made up the dataset. The repertoires were made available in a free public database intended to serve as a resource for research on the immune response to SARS-CoV-2. Samples came from the ongoing ImmuneRACE study (first 160 participants) plus 1,254 subjects from 6 global collaborators. The sample metadata nearly always contained a de-identified subject ID, COVID-19 status, age in years and sex. Where HLA class I and class II types were available, the types were taken from metadata supplied by the sample provider, not from assay-based typing.

To note about this clone: No antigen is known for it. No qualities accompany the bases; no much larger clone lies one base away.

From cysteine to phenylalanine, the CDR3 is 15 amino acids long. The CDR3 DNA has 45 bases and is translated from base 1. Taken from the germline V gene, the CDR1 and CDR2 loops are SGHTA and FQGNSA. After removal of 6 bases from V and 5 bases from J, the junction retains 8 bases not matched to a gene. Collaborating institutions collected whole blood in K2EDTA tubes following their own protocols. Collaborator samples were shipped for TCRbeta analysis as frozen whole blood, isolated PBMCs, or DNA extracted from either sample type. TCRbeta CDR3 regions were amplified from genomic DNA by means of the immunoSEQ Assay, a bias-controlled multiplex PCR. In the paper's pipeline: The number of nucleated cells in each sample was estimated by amplification of reference gene primers within the assay. To quantify the absolute abundance of each unique TCRbeta CDR3 rearrangement, sequence reads were collapsed and filtered. For each sample, productive Simpson clonality was calculated as the square root of Simpson's diversity index across productive rearrangements. Sourced from immuneACCESS, this table was stored by TCRdb with only in-frame sequences that have V and J called. A share of the clones is absent; for the studies checked, an unresolved V gene accounts for under half, and the remainder has no known explanation. V and J calls and clone size come straight from that table; D and trimming were deduced from the DNA. The sample has 140,000 to 150,000 clones on record, around four fifths of them singletons. The leading ten clones occupy about 3.1% of the sample.

The paper as a whole reports these results and caveats: The amount of clinical and demographic metadata varied by source and participant and was provided uncurated.

The sequence was collected from a woman aged 35 to 49 with active or convalescent COVID-19. The sequenced material came from peripheral blood. Here the chain combines TRBV7-2 and TRBJ2-5; 11 bases in the middle match TRBD1. The CDR3 in this case is CASRRGQGAGETQYF. The DNA is as follows: TGTGCCAGCAGACGAGGACAGGGGGCAGGGGAGACCCAGTACTTC.